Presented here are 29 T cell receptor beta chains from one specimen sequenced in a study of T cells in Graves' hyperthyroidism and ophthalmopathy. Amplified regions were TCR beta CDR3 sequences from RNA transcripts. The HTBI primer set served for first-round RT-PCR of the TCR CDR3. In TCRdb, the multiplex PCR reads were re-called with MiXCR into one record per CDR3 protein. The table shows about 620,000 distinct CDR3 sequences, with 15% to 20% occurring only once. Sequencing was done on a sample of blood. The receptors come from a woman between 25 and 40 years old with Graves' hyperthyroidism.

This clonotype was detected ten times or more. This chain joins TRBV6-2 or TRBV6-3 and TRBJ2-1; 11 positions agree with TRBD2. Germline V lookup: CDR1 MNHEY, CDR2 SVGEGT. With 2 bases clipped from V and 7 bases from J, the junction kept 10 bases outside the gene matches. This CDR3 spans 17 amino acids. The CDR3 DNA reads TGTGCCAGCAGTTACACTACTAGCGGGAGTCCGTCGAATGAGCAGTTCTTC. Protein product: CASSYTTSGSPSNEQFF.

In its sample, this clonotype was seen a few times. This chain links TRBV28 with TRBJ2-2; D ambiguous. CDR3 length: 14 residues. Germline V gene lookup returns CDR1 MDHEN and CDR2 SYDVKM. Trimming took off 6 bases at V and 0 bases at J, with 8 bases between the two ends. DNA of the CDR3: TGTGCCAGCAGACCATGGTCGAACACCGGGGAGCTGTTTTTT. Protein: CASRPWSNTGELFF.

Many counts were recorded for this clonotype. The V gene is TRBV7-8, the J gene TRBJ1-2, with D unresolved. The CDR3 has 16 amino acids. Trimming took 5 bases from V and 0 from J, leaving 16 bases between them. Germline values: CDR1 SGHVS, CDR2 FQNEAQ. CDR3 amino acids: CASSPQGPGSNYGYTF. CDR3 nucleotides: TGTGCCAGCAGCCCTCAAGGTCCGGGCTCTAACTATGGCTACACCTTC.

This clonotype showed up just a few times. This chain's CDR3 is CASSGLAGAGLNEQFF. The CDR3, as DNA: TGTGCCAGCAGTGGTCTAGCGGGAGCAGGGCTCAATGAGCAGTTCTTC. The chain employs TRBV2 and TRBJ2-1, with 10 bases that match TRBD2. Germline CDR1 reads SNHLY; CDR2 reads FYNNEI. The CDR3 has 16 amino acids. V lost 4 bases, J lost 6 bases, and 9 bases stayed unmatched.

Here the CDR3 DNA reads TGTGCCAGCAGCTCGACAGGGTCCCTCTCTGGAAACACCATATATTTT. As protein: CASSSTGSLSGNTIYF. The chain combines TRBV7-3 with TRBJ1-3, with 7 bases matching TRBD1. Germline trimming cut 4 bases from V and 0 bases from J; bases unmatched to any gene: 6. Germline V gives CDR1 SGHTA, CDR2 FQGTGA. There are 16 residues in the CDR3.

This clonotype showed up just a few times. A much larger clone sits a single nucleotide away, making a read error possible. V is TRBV27 and J is TRBJ1-2; maybe TRBD1 (5 bases). The CDR3 loop spans 15 amino acids. Trimming cost V 6 bases and J 3 bases, with 17 bases left between them. Germline CDR1 and CDR2: MNHEY and SMNVEV (reference sequence). CDR3 sequence reads: CASRQSGETDYGYTF. The CDR3 region has the DNA TGTGCCAGCAGGCAGTCGGGGGAGACGGACTATGGCTACACCTTC.

Concerning this clonotype itself: The junction differs from germline at one of its ends, possibly a read error. The chain employs TRBV19 and TRBJ2-5, with 10 bases lining up with TRBD1. Germline CDR1 and CDR2: LNHDA and SQIVND (reference sequence). The CDR3 sequence is 13 residues long. Here the CDR3 DNA reads TGTGCCAGCCGGGACAGGGGCCGGGAGACCCTGTACTTC. Its translation is CASRDRGRETLYF.

The chain joins TRBV2 to TRBJ1-3; 9 nucleotides match TRBD1. CDR3 length: 16 amino acids. CDR1 SNHLY and CDR2 FYNNEI come from the germline V gene. J was trimmed by 2 bases and V by 6 bases; bases with no gene match: 8. DNA of the CDR3: TGTGCCAGCAGCCCCGCTAGGACAGGGGCTGGAAACACCATATATTTT. Its translation is CASSPARTGAGNTIYF. Supplemented by reference TRBV2 and TRBJ1-3, the full variable domain reads EPEVTQTPSHQVTQMGQEVILRCVPISNHLYFYWYRQILGQKVEFLVSFYNNEISEKSEIFDDQFSVERPDGSNFTLKIRSTKLEDSAMYFCASSPARTGAGNTIYFGEGSWLTVV.

With respect to this clonotype: This may come from a read error, since a much larger clone is one base off. Without the conserved terminal phenylalanine or tryptophan, this CDR3 likely stems from a read error. This chain links TRBV2 with TRBJ2-1, with D tentatively TRBD1 (6 bases). Per the germline V gene, CDR1 is SNHLY and CDR2 is FYNNEI. V lost 3 bases and J 5 bases, leaving 8 bases between the germline ends. This CDR3 has 13 residues. Written as DNA, the CDR3 is TGTGCCAGCAGTGATAAGGGGGACAATGAGCAGTTCCTC. It specifies CASSDKGDNEQFL.

V and J are TRBV28 and TRBJ1-2, with D tentatively TRBD1 (5 bases). Trimming pared 7 bases from V and 7 bases from J, leaving 22 bases between. The CDR3 runs 15 residues. CDR1 is MDHEN, CDR2 SYDVKM, per germline. Written as DNA, the CDR3 is TGTGCCAGCACCAGGGTCCTTTATAAGGCGGGTGGCTACACCTTC. Its protein is CASTRVLYKAGGYTF.

This rearrangement joins TRBV7-9 to TRBJ1-4; D might be TRBD1 (5 bases). Germline values: CDR1 SEHNR, CDR2 FQNEAQ (reference sequence). The CDR3 extends over 14 amino acids. Trimming removed 3 bases at V and 5 bases at J, with 10 bases between. DNA of the CDR3: TGTGCCAGCAGCTTCAGGGCCCCGAATGAAAAACTGTTTTTT. Its translation: CASSFRAPNEKLFF.

This clonotype has a handful of counts. The rearrangement joins TRBV18 to TRBJ2-2; 10 bases map to TRBD2. The germline V gene encodes CDR1 KGHSH and CDR2 LQKENI. This CDR3 region has 16 residues. V dropped 3 bases and J dropped 2; count of bases not matched to a gene: 3. CDR3 in amino acids: CASSPGLASNTGELFF. CDR3 DNA: TGTGCCAGCTCACCGGGACTAGCGAGCAACACCGGGGAGCTGTTTTTT.

This clonotype was counted only a few times. The chain combines TRBV27 with TRBJ1-4, with TRBD1 matching 9 bases. Germline V gene data show CDR1 as MNHEY and CDR2 as SMNVEV (reference sequence). Germline trimming cut 0 bases from V and 4 bases from J; bases unmatched to any gene: 9. There are 18 residues in the CDR3. The CDR3 is CASSLSMGRTGVNEKLFF. In DNA, the CDR3 is TGTGCCAGCAGTTTATCGATGGGTCGGACAGGGGTTAATGAAAAACTGTTTTTT.

The V gene is TRBV6-4, the J gene TRBJ1-1; no definite D call. This CDR3 is built from 15 residues. The V gene's germline CDR1 is MRHNA and CDR2 SNTAGT. V lost 8 bases to trimming and J lost 1 base, with 17 bases between them. CDR3 sequence: CASRRDRGRNTEAFF. In nucleotides, the CDR3 is TGTGCCAGCCGCCGAGACCGTGGCCGGAACACTGAAGCTTTCTTT.

This clonotype turned up a few times. The chain links TRBV11-2 to TRBJ2-2; 9 bases line up with TRBD1. V was clipped by 0 bases and J by 7 bases; unmatched bases: 6. This CDR3 spans 16 amino acids. Germline V gene lookup returns CDR1 SGHAT and CDR2 FQNNGV. CDR3 sequence: CASSLDGGQGIGELFF. The CDR3 DNA reads as TGTGCCAGCAGCTTAGATGGCGGACAGGGGATCGGGGAGCTGTTTTTT.

This clonotype has just a few counts. The rearrangement joins TRBV29-1 to TRBJ1-4, with no clear D. CDR1 is SQVTM and CDR2 is ANQGSEA in the germline V gene. The V gene lost 4 bases and the J gene lost 4 bases, with 7 bases spanning the gap. CDR3 length: 12 residues. The CDR3 nucleotides read TGCAGCGTTGGGCGGGGTAATGAAAAACTGTTTTTT. Translating gives CSVGRGNEKLFF. Supplemented by reference TRBV29-1 and TRBJ1-4, the full variable domain reads SAVISQKPSRDICQRGTSLTIQCQVDSQVTMMFWYRQQPGQSLTLIATANQGSEATYESGFVIDKFPISRPNLTFSTLTVSNMSPEDSSIYLCSVGRGNEKLFFGSGTQLSVL.

The rearrangement uses TRBV28 and TRBJ1-6; TRBD1 might be the D (6 bases). V was clipped by 6 bases and J by 7 bases, with 13 bases between them. Germline-derived CDR1 and CDR2 are MDHEN and SYDVKM. CDR3 size: 14 residues. The CDR3, as DNA: TGTGCCAGCAGACTGATAGGGGGAAATTCACCCCTCCACTTT. Translated, it gives CASRLIGGNSPLHF.

In its sample, this clonotype was seen many times. V is TRBV30 and J is TRBJ2-3, with 8 bases aligning to TRBD1. The V segment lost 4 bases and the J segment 2 bases; nucleotides outside the gene matches: 5. This CDR3 contains 14 residues. Germline assignment: CDR1 GTSNPN and CDR2 SVGIG (reference sequence). CDR3 in DNA: TGTGCCTGGACCGACAGGGGACTCACAGATACGCAGTATTTT. Encoded protein: CAWTDRGLTDTQYF.

The chain recombines TRBV10-1 with TRBJ2-5, with D possibly matching TRBD2 (6 bases). The germline gives CDR1 WNHNN, CDR2 SYGVQD (reference sequence). This CDR3 spans 14 amino acids. The V and J ends lost 4 bases and 3 bases respectively, with 12 bases between them. The CDR3 protein is CASSGGTAEETQYF. CDR3 nucleotide sequence: TGCGCCAGCAGTGGCGGGACGGCAGAAGAGACCCAGTACTTC.

This clonotype showed up just a few times. This sequence joins TRBV2 and TRBJ2-4; no definite D call. The V and J ends lost 6 bases and 1 base respectively, with 13 bases between them. Germline CDR1 SNHLY, CDR2 FYNNEI. This CDR3 has 15 residues. CDR3 nucleotides: TGTGCCAGCAGCGACATGTTTGACGCCAAAAACATTCAGTACTTC. Protein sequence: CASSDMFDAKNIQYF. The full variable domain, with the rest looked up from reference TRBV2 and TRBJ2-4, is EPEVTQTPSHQVTQMGQEVILRCVPISNHLYFYWYRQILGQKVEFLVSFYNNEISEKSEIFDDQFSVERPDGSNFTLKIRSTKLEDSAMYFCASSDMFDAKNIQYFGAGTRLSVL.

Details on this clonotype: One end of the junction is discordant with germline, which a read error may explain. The chain employs TRBV7-3 and TRBJ2-1; D gene ambiguous. The germline V gene encodes CDR1 SGHTA and CDR2 FQGTGA. This CDR3 is 14 amino acids long. The CDR3 DNA reads as TGTGCCGGCAGCTTACAATATGGGCTCGGGGAGCAGTTCTTC. It translates to CAGSLQYGLGEQFF.

This clonotype was counted only a few times. CDR3 nucleotides: TGTGCCAGCACCGACGGGCGGCTTATCGGCGGCTACACCTTC. It codes for CASTDGRLIGGYTF. V usage is TRBV28 and J usage is TRBJ1-2; D not certain. CDR3 length: 14 residues. Germline CDR1 is MDHEN and CDR2 is SYDVKM. The germline V and J ends were trimmed by 7 bases and 8 bases, with 20 bases remaining between them.

The chain recombines TRBV6-5 with TRBJ2-4, with D perhaps matching TRBD1 (5 bases). The length of the CDR3 is 16 residues. The V and J ends lost 7 bases and 2 bases respectively, with 18 bases between them. CDR1 and CDR2 (germline): MNHEY, SVGAGI. Here the CDR3 reads CASIYSRESTKNIQYF. In DNA form, the CDR3 reads TGTGCCAGCATTTATTCCAGGGAATCCACCAAAAACATTCAGTACTTC.

This clonotype was recorded a few times. This rearrangement joins TRBV6-1 to TRBJ1-5; D may be TRBD1 (5 bases). Germline loops: CDR1 MNHNS, CDR2 SASEGT. The CDR3 is 16 residues long. V was shortened by 6 bases and J by 1 base, with 16 bases between the two germline ends. The CDR3 DNA sequence: TGTGCCAGCAGGGACGCCGGGAGGGGCAGCAATCAGCCCCAGCATTTT. It translates to CASRDAGRGSNQPQHF.

This clonotype was observed many times. This sequence joins TRBV2 and TRBJ1-1; D is unresolved. There are 12 residues in the CDR3. Trimming removed 7 bases from V and 5 bases from J, with 11 bases in between. The germline V gene encodes CDR1 SNHLY and CDR2 FYNNEI. CDR3 DNA: TGTGCCAGCACTAAAATTGGGACTGAAGCTTTCTTT. Its translation: CASTKIGTEAFF.

This clonotype was seen repeatedly, ten times or more. The chain uses TRBV7-9 and TRBJ1-2; no clear D gene. V was pared by 5 bases and J by 5 bases, with 9 bases between. The CDR3 consists of 12 residues. Germline CDR1 SEHNR, CDR2 FQNEAQ (reference sequence). CDR3 DNA sequence: TGTGCCAGCAGCCCCCACCCTTATGGCTACACCTTC. This codes for CASSPHPYGYTF.

This clonotype was counted ten times or more. The V and J genes are TRBV28 and TRBJ1-2; unclear D gene. Trimming removed 10 bases from V and 4 bases from J, with 19 bases in between. CDR3 size: 14 residues. The germline gives CDR1 MDHEN, CDR2 SYDVKM. For the CDR3, the DNA is TGTGCCACCCGTCCCCTCTCCTCGGGCTATGGCTACACCTTC. It specifies CATRPLSSGYGYTF.

Many counts were recorded for this clonotype. The chain joins TRBV6-1 to TRBJ2-1, with 10 bases lining up with TRBD2. The germline CDR1 and CDR2 sequences are MNHNS and SASEGT. The CDR3 totals 15 residues. The junction had 8 bases not matched to a gene; V was cut back by 5 bases and J by 7 bases. The CDR3 nucleotides read TGTGCCAGCAGTACCCCGGGACTAGCGATGAATGAGCAGTTCTTC. It is translated as CASSTPGLAMNEQFF.

This clonotype was counted many times. The chain employs TRBV12-3 or TRBV12-4 and TRBJ1-1; possible D gene TRBD1, 6 bases. The CDR3 has 12 amino acids. V was shortened by 4 bases and J by 8 bases, with 11 bases between the two germline ends. In nucleotides, the CDR3 is TGTGCCAGCAGTTGGGACAAAGGAGAAGCTTTCTTT. This codes for CASSWDKGEAFF.